The rows below give T cell receptor beta chains drawn from one sample of a study of T cell responses to AZD1222 COVID-19 vaccine. Using immunoSEQ multiplex PCR, the repertoire was profiled, and TCRdb retains in-frame clones only, with some absent. The sample has over 120,000 clones, roughly 90% seen once. The material sequenced was peripheral blood, taken 28 days after the second dose of the MenACWY control vaccine. These receptors were collected from an adult who received the MenACWY meningococcal vaccine as a control. Both conserved end residues are trimmed from each CDR3. Each record gives: D gene, V gene, CDR3 protein. The D gene is left open where the match is weak.

>NA|TRBV6-5
ASSYSRQPSYEQY
>NA|TRBV7-2
ASSLVGVGSYGYT
>TRBD1|TRBV28
ASSSPTGTVNEKLF
>TRBD1|TRBV4-3
ASSQGTGYSNYGYT
>NA|TRBV7-9
ASSSPRADRPYGYT
>TRBD1|TRBV13
ASSFGGGNEKLF
>TRBD1|TRBV6-2/TRBV6-3
ASSDSGTVRAGELF
>TRBD2|TRBV5-1
ASRYGTSGRGTDTQY
>TRBD1|TRBV3-1/TRBV3-2
ASSRERTGRTGELF
>TRBD1|TRBV12-5
ASGLLNRGDGGYT
>NA|TRBV4-1
ASSRATGVRRTDTQY
>TRBD1|TRBV18
ASSPSPGTGTGSYEQY
>NA|TRBV6-6
ASLLGGMAF